Presented here are 29 T cell receptor beta chains from one specimen sequenced in a study of prognosis after radiotherapy for stage I lung cancer. From genomic DNA, TCR beta CDR3 was amplified by two-round multiplex PCR. First-round PCR amplification was performed with primers specific to each TRBV and TRBJ gene. A single record per CDR3 protein comes from TCRdb applying MiXCR to the multiplex PCR reads. The table includes about 17,000 distinct CDR3 sequences, about 17% detected once. The material was PBMCs, obtained before or after stereotactic body radiation therapy (not recorded which). The receptors were gathered from a donor of 50 years or more with non-small cell lung cancer.

This clonotype was seen at least ten times. The chain links TRBV13 to TRBJ2-2; tentatively, D is TRBD2 (6 bases). CDR1 is PRHDT and CDR2 is FYEKMQ in the germline V gene (reference sequence). This CDR3 comprises 18 residues. Trimming removed 2 bases at V and 0 bases at J, with 16 bases between. The CDR3 region has the DNA TGTGCCAGCAGCTTATATCCCCCTAGCGTAGCGAACACCGGGGAGCTGTTTTTT. This sequence encodes CASSLYPPSVANTGELFF.

This clonotype was detected ten times or more. V is TRBV11-2 and J is TRBJ2-6; D is uncertain. The V gene's germline CDR1 is SGHAT and CDR2 FQNNGV. The CDR3 totals 15 residues. Deletions cut 2 bases from V and 0 bases from J, with 5 bases between. CDR3 region: CASSLFFSGANVLTF. The CDR3 DNA sequence: TGTGCCAGCAGCTTATTTTTCTCTGGGGCCAACGTCCTGACTTTC.

With regard to this clonotype: This sequence is one base from a far larger clone and is likely a read error. The CDR3 nucleotides are TGTGCCAACAGTTACTCGAGTACTCGGAGCAATCAGCCCCAGCATTTT. Translation: CANSYSSTRSNQPQHF. The chain employs TRBV6-6 and TRBJ1-5; no clear D gene. CDR1 and CDR2 from the germline V gene are MNHNY and SVGAGI (reference sequence). The CDR3 is 16 residues long.

At least ten counts were recorded for this clonotype. V and J are TRBV24-1 and TRBJ2-5, with TRBD1 matching 7 bases. Germline-derived CDR1 and CDR2 are KGHDR and SFDVKD. The CDR3 loop spans 15 amino acids. V shed 9 bases and J 5 bases; nucleotides not matched to a gene: 14. The CDR3 DNA reads as TGTGCCACCCGAGCCGGGGACAGCTCGGGGGAGACCCAGTACTTC. The encoded protein is CATRAGDSSGETQYF.

This clonotype was counted many times. The V gene is TRBV7-8, the J gene TRBJ1-5; no firm D call. Trimming took 4 bases from V and 0 from J, leaving 16 bases between them. The CDR3 has 17 amino acids. CDR1 and CDR2 (germline): SGHVS, FQNEAQ. The CDR3 bases are TGTGCCAGCAGCTCTACACGAGACTTAAATAGCAATCAGCCCCAGCATTTT. As protein: CASSSTRDLNSNQPQHF.

A remark on this clonotype: Given a much more abundant clone one base away, this may be a read error. V gene TRBV12-3 or TRBV12-4 combines with J gene TRBJ1-4, with D possibly matching TRBD1 (6 bases). This CDR3 region has 16 residues. V was clipped by 10 bases and J by 6 bases, with 24 bases between them. CDR3 amino acids: CANSLHGGAIYEKLFF. The CDR3 DNA sequence: TGTGCCAACAGCCTGCATGGGGGGGCCATATATGAAAAACTGTTTTTT.

This clonotype is labeled large. The genes are TRBV6-1 and TRBJ1-2; 8 bases align to TRBD1. V lost 5 bases to trimming and J lost 8 bases; unmatched junction nucleotides: 13. This CDR3 is built from 15 residues. Germline V gene data show CDR1 as MNHNS and CDR2 as SASEGT. The CDR3 reads CASSTRTGTAWGYTF. The CDR3 region has the DNA TGTGCCAGCAGTACCCGGACAGGGACAGCTTGGGGCTACACCTTC.

This clonotype was counted at least ten times. The chain employs TRBV10-2 and TRBJ2-5; 7 nucleotides line up with TRBD2. J gave up 4 bases and V 8 bases, and 7 bases lay outside the gene matches. The V gene's germline CDR1 is WSHSY and CDR2 SAAADI. This CDR3 comprises 13 residues. DNA of the CDR3: TGCGCCAGCCACGGTTCGGGAGGAGAGACCCAGTACTTC. Translated: CASHGSGGETQYF.

The chain employs TRBV5-5 and TRBJ2-5, with 7 bases fitting TRBD2. CDR3 size: 16 residues. J gave up 6 bases and V 4 bases, and 15 bases lay outside the gene matches. The germline V gene has CDR1 SGHKS and CDR2 YYEKEE (reference sequence). As DNA, the CDR3 is TGTGCCAGCAGCAGGAGCCCCGGACTAGGAGTGCAGACCCAGTACTTC. As protein: CASSRSPGLGVQTQYF.

This clonotype has ten or more counts. This chain uses TRBV2 with TRBJ2-7; D perhaps matches TRBD1 (6 bases). This CDR3 region has 14 residues. CDR1 and CDR2 from the germline V gene are SNHLY and FYNNEI. Trimming pared 9 bases from V and 0 bases from J, leaving 15 bases between. The CDR3 sequence: CASHRDTSSYEQYF. The CDR3 DNA sequence: TGTGCCAGTCACCGGGACACCTCCTCCTACGAGCAGTACTTC.

This clonotype occurred many times. The rearrangement joins TRBV20-1 to TRBJ2-2; 8 nucleotides line up with TRBD1. Germline CDR1 reads DFQATT; CDR2 reads SNEGSKA (reference sequence). V shed 4 bases and J 2 bases; nucleotides not matched to a gene: 3. The CDR3 runs 14 residues. This CDR3 is CSAIGQGNTGELFF. The CDR3 nucleotides read TGCAGTGCTATTGGACAGGGTAACACCGGGGAGCTGTTTTTT.

This clonotype was detected many times. The CDR3 DNA is TGTGCCAGCTCACCAGGCTCCTCTGGGGCCAACGTCCTGACTTTC. This codes for CASSPGSSGANVLTF. The gene calls are TRBV18 and TRBJ2-6; the D is unclear. CDR3 size: 15 residues. Trimming took off 2 bases at V and 0 bases at J, with 5 bases between the two ends. Germline CDR1 and CDR2: KGHSH and LQKENI.

The table lists this clonotype with many counts. The V gene is TRBV19, the J gene TRBJ1-3, with D possibly being TRBD1 (5 bases). The length of the CDR3 is 15 residues. Trimming pared 8 bases from V and 2 bases from J, leaving 16 bases between. Germline V CDR1 and CDR2: LNHDA, SQIVND (reference sequence). Here the CDR3 DNA reads TGTGCCAGTGGGGTGACAGATTGGACTGGAAACACCATATATTTT. It specifies CASGVTDWTGNTIYF.

This clonotype was observed at least ten times. This chain joins TRBV19 and TRBJ2-1; 11 bases are shared with TRBD2. Unmatched junction bases numbered 7, after V lost 5 bases and J lost 1 base. Germline values: CDR1 LNHDA, CDR2 SQIVND (reference sequence). This CDR3 is 17 amino acids long. CDR3: CASSLVAGGVSYNEQFF. The CDR3, as DNA: TGTGCCAGTAGTCTGGTAGCGGGGGGGGTGTCCTACAATGAGCAGTTCTTC.

The DNA of the CDR3 is TGTGCCAGCAGAGAAACAGGGGGCCCTTTAGGCACTGAAGCTTTCTTT. Translated: CASRETGGPLGTEAFF. The chain uses TRBV6-4 and TRBJ1-1, with TRBD1 identical over 9 bases. Germline V gene lookup returns CDR1 MRHNA and CDR2 SNTAGT. The length of the CDR3 is 16 residues. Trimming at V came to 6 bases and at J to 4 bases, leaving 12 bases not matched to a gene.

A note on this clonotype: This likely came from a read error, as a far larger clone is one base away. The chain links TRBV28 to TRBJ2-1; unclear D gene. CDR3 length: 12 amino acids. CDR1 MDHEN and CDR2 SYDVKM come from the germline V gene. The CDR3 DNA follows: TGTGCCACCAGTGTTGAGGACAATGAGCAGTTCTTC. It translates to CATSVEDNEQFF.

This clonotype was seen many times. The chain couples TRBV20-1 to TRBJ1-2, with D possibly being TRBD1 (5 bases). This CDR3 contains 13 residues. V was clipped by 2 bases and J by 6 bases, with 13 bases between them. Germline V gives CDR1 DFQATT, CDR2 SNEGSKA (reference sequence). Here the CDR3 reads CSARSPQGHGYTF. CDR3 coding DNA: TGCAGTGCTAGATCCCCCCAGGGTCATGGCTACACCTTC.

This chain links TRBV28 with TRBJ2-2; D is perhaps TRBD1 (6 bases). Germline V lookup: CDR1 MDHEN, CDR2 SYDVKM. Trimming left V 1 base short and J 2 bases short, with 14 bases between. The CDR3 covers 17 residues. The DNA of the CDR3 is TGTGCCAGCAGTTTATTAACACAGGGCTCTAACACCGGGGAGCTGTTTTTT. The encoded protein is CASSLLTQGSNTGELFF.

This clonotype was seen repeatedly, ten times or more. V usage is TRBV12-3 or TRBV12-4 and J usage is TRBJ1-1; TRBD1 matches at 10 bases. The V and J ends lost 0 bases and 4 bases, in that order; junction bases with no gene match: 2. CDR3 length equals 15 residues. This CDR3 is CASSLATGGFTEAFF. The CDR3, as DNA: TGTGCCAGCAGTTTAGCGACAGGGGGCTTCACTGAAGCTTTCTTT.

Ten or more counts support this clonotype. One end of the junction does not line up with germline, which may come from a read error. The chain combines TRBV5-1 with TRBJ2-5; D not certain. The CDR3 length is 13 residues. Germline values: CDR1 SGHRS, CDR2 YFSETQ. This chain's CDR3 is CTSSLARLETQYF. The CDR3 DNA reads TGCACCAGCAGCTTGGCCCGCTTAGAGACCCAGTACTTC.

In its sample, this clonotype was seen many times. The CDR3 region is CASSQDRGALTQYF. In DNA form, the CDR3 reads TGTGCCAGCAGCCAAGATCGGGGGGCGCTGACGCAGTATTTT. This chain links TRBV3-1 with TRBJ2-3, with D tentatively TRBD2 (7 bases). The CDR3 loop spans 14 amino acids. Germline CDR1 is LGHDT and CDR2 is YNNKEL (reference sequence). Trimming cost V 0 bases and J 9 bases, with 13 bases left between them.

This clonotype occurred many times. The chain links TRBV11-1 to TRBJ2-4; 8 bases are a match to TRBD2. The V segment lost 1 base and the J segment 1 base; nucleotides outside the gene matches: 9. From germline, CDR1 is SGHAT and CDR2 FQDESV (reference sequence). The length of the CDR3 is 18 residues. The CDR3 nucleotides read TGTGCCAGCAGCTTAGGGCGGGGGGCAGCGTTGGCCAAAAACATTCAGTACTTC. Amino acids: CASSLGRGAALAKNIQYF.

This clonotype is classed as medium-sized. The chain is built from TRBV7-8 and TRBJ2-7, with TRBD1 identical over 9 bases. V lost 1 base, J lost 6 bases, and 4 bases stayed unmatched. Germline CDR1 and CDR2: SGHVS and FQNEAQ. CDR3 length equals 14 residues. The CDR3 DNA reads TGTGCCAGCAGCTTAGGGACAGGGGCCCTCGAGCAGTACTTC. It yields the protein CASSLGTGALEQYF.

This clonotype was observed at least ten times. V is TRBV28 and J is TRBJ1-4; tentatively, D is TRBD1 (6 bases). The CDR3 length is 15 residues. V was clipped by 5 bases and J by 0 bases, with 10 bases between them. Germline V lookup: CDR1 MDHEN, CDR2 SYDVKM. The CDR3: CASSRAGATNEKLFF. For the CDR3, the DNA is TGTGCCAGCAGTCGAGCAGGGGCAACTAATGAAAAACTGTTTTTT.

This clonotype was seen at least ten times. This chain joins TRBV7-9 and TRBJ1-4, with TRBD1 matching over 9 bases. The ends lost 6 bases at V and 7 bases at J; junction bases unmatched: 6. Germline-derived CDR1 and CDR2 are SEHNR and FQNEAQ (reference sequence). This CDR3 has 14 residues. DNA of the CDR3: TGTGCCAGCAGATTGGGACAGGGAAGTGAAAAACTGTTTTTT. Amino acids: CASRLGQGSEKLFF.

This clonotype has at least ten counts. The chain recombines TRBV29-1 with TRBJ2-7; D possibly corresponds to TRBD2 (5 bases). With 3 bases removed from V and 1 base from J, the gap between germline ends came to 13 bases. The CDR3 sequence is 14 residues long. Germline CDR1 is SQVTM and CDR2 is ANQGSEA. DNA for the CDR3: TGCAGCGTTGATCCGGGATGGGGATCCTACGAGCAGTACTTC. Protein sequence: CSVDPGWGSYEQYF.

Comment on this clonotype: The junction departs from the called germline gene at one end, perhaps through a read error. The V and J genes are TRBV7-2 and TRBJ2-3, with 12 bases fitting TRBD2. The CDR3 loop spans 17 amino acids. Per the germline V gene, CDR1 is SGHTA and CDR2 is FQGNSA. This CDR3 reads CASSRRTSGIGTDTLYF. The CDR3 DNA follows: TGTGCCAGCAGCAGGCGGACTAGCGGGATTGGTACAGATACGCTGTACTTT.

The sample holds many counts of this clonotype. The J gene is TRBJ1-2, the V gene TRBV5-6; tentatively, D is TRBD1 (6 bases). The CDR3 loop spans 13 amino acids. V lost 4 bases and J 4 bases, leaving 11 bases between the germline ends. Germline V gene sequence: CDR1 SGHDT, CDR2 YYEEEE. This CDR3 is CASSLGTSYGYTF. The CDR3 nucleotides read TGTGCCAGCAGCCTAGGGACAAGCTATGGCTACACCTTC.

This clonotype was seen repeatedly, ten times or more. This chain uses TRBV6-1 with TRBJ1-6, with 9 bases lining up with TRBD1. This CDR3 is 15 amino acids long. V shed 8 bases and J 9 bases; nucleotides not matched to a gene: 11. Germline values: CDR1 MNHNS, CDR2 SASEGT. As DNA, the CDR3 is TGTGCCAGCGATCGCGGGACAGGGATATCTTCACCCCTCCACTTT. Protein: CASDRGTGISSPLHF.